The 23 T cell receptor beta chains listed next were all sequenced from one sample in a study of blood T cell repertoires in COVID-19. Sequencing was performed with immunoSEQ multiplex PCR; in TCRdb, only in-frame clones are kept and a portion is missing. Of 250,000 to 350,000 clones listed, about 87% are singletons. Sequencing used PBMCs or T cells enriched from blood (not recorded which). The receptors derive from a woman aged 18-30 years who had recovered from COVID-19.

This clone has just one count. The rearrangement uses TRBV18 and TRBJ1-1; no definite D call. Trimming pared 1 base from V and 8 bases from J, leaving 11 bases between. The CDR3 has 13 residues. Germline V CDR1 and CDR2: KGHSH, LQKENI. CDR3 DNA sequence: TGTGCCAGCTCACCACAGAGAGAGAGCGAAGCTTTCTTT. The encoded protein is CASSPQRESEAFF. Filled out from reference TRBV18 and TRBJ1-1, the complete variable domain reads NAGVMQNPRHLVRRRGQEARLRCSPMKGHSHVYWYRQLPEEGLKFMVYLQKENIIDESGMPKERFSAEFPKEGPSILRIQQVVRGDSAAYFCASSPQRESEAFFGQGTRLTVV.

The CDR3 loop is CASSFNWNTEAFF. DNA of the CDR3: TGCGCCAGCAGCTTCAACTGGAACACTGAAGCTTTCTTT. The rearrangement uses TRBV5-1 and TRBJ1-1; no clear D gene. Germline V CDR1 and CDR2: SGHRS, YFSETQ. The CDR3 is 13 residues long. V lost 2 bases to trimming and J lost 1 base, with 6 bases between them.

Only one count was recorded for this clone. The V call is TRBV30, the J call TRBJ1-2; the D is unclear. Looked up from germline, CDR1 is GTSNPN and CDR2 is SVGIG (reference sequence). V lost 0 bases to trimming and J lost 1 base, with 6 bases between them. This CDR3 spans 13 amino acids. The CDR3 spells CAWSVQINYGYTF. The CDR3 coding sequence is TGTGCCTGGAGTGTACAGATTAACTATGGCTACACCTTC.

This chain links TRBV5-1 with TRBJ2-1; D is ambiguous. The CDR3 is made up of 13 amino acids. Germline-derived CDR1 and CDR2 are SGHRS and YFSETQ. Trimming took off 1 base at V and 5 bases at J, with 7 bases between the two ends. CDR3 bases: TGCGCCAGCAGCTTGCTCCTAAACAATGAGCAGTTCTTC. Protein: CASSLLLNNEQFF.

This sequence joins TRBV6-2 or TRBV6-3 and TRBJ2-7, with TRBD2 as a possible D gene (6 bases). V lost 2 bases, J lost 2 bases, and 13 bases lay in between. From germline, CDR1 is MNHEY and CDR2 SVGEGT. The CDR3 spans 15 residues. The CDR3 coding sequence is TGTGCCAGCAGTTACGCCGGCGGGGCCCCCTACGAGCAGTACTTC. Translation gives CASSYAGGAPYEQYF.

This rearrangement joins TRBV10-3 to TRBJ2-5, with a tentative D call TRBD1 (5 bases). The germline CDR1 and CDR2 sequences are ENHRY and SYGVKD. V gave up 4 bases and J gave up 7 bases, with 13 bases separating them. The CDR3 contains 13 residues. CDR3 protein: CAISVTVQGTQYF. The CDR3, as DNA: TGTGCCATCAGTGTAACCGTGCAGGGGACCCAGTACTTC.

J is TRBJ2-6 and V is TRBV9; tentative D call: TRBD1 (6 bases). Germline V lookup: CDR1 SGDLS, CDR2 YYNGEE. V gave up 3 bases and J gave up 0 bases, with 10 bases separating them. CDR3 length: 16 amino acids. For the CDR3, the DNA is TGTGCCAGCAGCGGGGACATCCGCTCTGGGGCCAACGTCCTGACTTTC. This codes for CASSGDIRSGANVLTF.

This chain uses TRBV25-1 with TRBJ1-1; D is undetermined. CDR1 MGHDK and CDR2 SYGVNS come from the germline V gene. Trimming took 3 bases from V and 8 from J, leaving 13 bases between them. This CDR3 has 13 residues. The CDR3 nucleotides read TGTGCCAGCAGTGAGAGGGTCTTTACAGAAGCTTTCTTT. It encodes CASSERVFTEAFF.

V gene TRBV28 combines with J gene TRBJ1-5; D may be TRBD1 (6 bases). The length of the CDR3 is 15 residues. V was shortened by 6 bases and J by 3 bases, with 15 bases between the two germline ends. Per the germline V gene, CDR1 is MDHEN and CDR2 is SYDVKM. The CDR3 DNA is TGTGCCAGCAGATTCGGAGGACAGCCCAATCAGCCCCAGCATTTT. Translation gives CASRFGGQPNQPQHF. Combining the CDR3 with reference TRBV28 and TRBJ1-5 gives the whole variable domain DVKVTQSSRYLVKRTGEKVFLECVQDMDHENMFWYRQDPGLGLRLIYFSYDVKMKEKGDIPEGYSVSREKKERFSLILESASTNQTSMYLCASRFGGQPNQPQHFGDGTRLSIL.

As concerns this clone: Other DNA sequences in this sample translate to the same CDR3. The chain combines TRBV3-1 (or the pseudogene TRBV3-2) with TRBJ1-1, with 8 bases identical to TRBD1. With 4 bases clipped from V and 3 bases from J, the junction kept 7 bases outside the gene matches. Germline loops: CDR1 LGHDT, CDR2 YNNKEL (reference sequence). The length of the CDR3 is 15 residues. CDR3 DNA: TGTGCCAGCAGCCCTCCCTCAGGGGGCGACACTGAAGCTTTCTTT. This gives the protein CASSPPSGGDTEAFF.

The chain has TRBV2 and TRBJ1-3; TRBD1 might be the D (5 bases). This CDR3 region has 16 residues. The V gene's germline CDR1 is SNHLY and CDR2 FYNNEI. Trimming stripped 4 bases from V and 1 base from J, with 14 bases between. CDR3 sequence: CASSGDRSSSGNTIYF. The CDR3 DNA reads TGTGCCAGCAGTGGTGACAGATCCTCTTCTGGAAACACCATATATTTT.

The chain couples TRBV9 to TRBJ2-3, with 9 bases aligning to TRBD2. The CDR3 loop spans 17 amino acids. CDR1 is SGDLS, CDR2 YYNGEE, per germline. V shed 3 bases, J shed 2 bases, and the junction held 10 bases outside the gene matches. CDR3 residues: CASSDGTSRAYTDTQYF. For the CDR3, the DNA is TGTGCCAGCAGCGATGGGACTAGCAGAGCCTACACAGATACGCAGTATTTT.

V is TRBV7-2 and J is TRBJ2-5; 8 bases fit TRBD1. This CDR3 has 14 residues. CDR1 is SGHTA and CDR2 is FQGNSA in the germline V gene. Losses at the gene ends were 4 bases for V and 4 bases for J; bases not matched to a gene: 5. CDR3: CASSSTGGGETQYF. DNA for the CDR3: TGTGCCAGCAGCTCCACAGGGGGTGGAGAGACCCAGTACTTC.

This clone was seen only a few times. The chain uses TRBV4-3 and TRBJ2-2; TRBD2 aligns across 12 bases. Germline assignment: CDR1 LGHNA and CDR2 YSLEER. The CDR3 is 18 amino acids. Trimming removed 4 bases from V and 6 bases from J; junction bases left unmatched: 12. The CDR3, as DNA: TGCGCCAGCAGCCCCAACCCACTAGCGGGGGGAGGCGCCGGGGAGCTGTTTTTT. Translating it yields CASSPNPLAGGGAGELFF.

The rearrangement links TRBV7-9 to TRBJ2-7; D is unclear. Trimming took off 1 base at V and 4 bases at J, with 8 bases between the two ends. The CDR3 contains 13 residues. CDR1 and CDR2 (germline): SEHNR, FQNEAQ (reference sequence). CDR3 DNA: TGTGCCAGCAGCTTAGGACAAGAGTACGAGCAGTACTTC. Amino acid sequence: CASSLGQEYEQYF. The full variable domain, rest sourced from reference TRBV7-9 and TRBJ2-7, is DTGVSQNPRHKITKRGQNVTFRCDPISEHNRLYWYRQTLGQGPEFLTYFQNEAQLEKSRLLSDRFSAERPKGSFSTLEIQRTEQGDSAMYLCASSLGQEYEQYFGPGTRLTVT.

V gene TRBV6-5 combines with J gene TRBJ2-7; 9 nucleotides align to TRBD1. CDR1 is MNHEY and CDR2 is SVGAGI in the germline V gene. The trim removed 5 bases at V and 5 bases at J, leaving 7 bases unmatched. The CDR3 runs 14 residues. CDR3 DNA: TGTGCCAGCAGTAACCGGGACAGGGACGACGAGCAGTACTTC. It specifies CASSNRDRDDEQYF.

The gene calls are TRBV6-2 or TRBV6-3 and TRBJ2-7; weak D call: TRBD2 (5 bases). The germline V gene encodes CDR1 MNHEY and CDR2 SVGEGT. The length of the CDR3 is 15 residues. V was shortened by 5 bases and J by 4 bases, with 18 bases between the two germline ends. The CDR3 nucleotides are TGTGCCAGCAGTCCCATTGCCGAGGGCGTGTACGAGCAGTACTTC. This codes for CASSPIAEGVYEQYF.

The CDR3 region has the DNA TGTGCCAGCAAGGAGTACAATGAGCAGTTCTTC. It specifies CASKEYNEQFF. The chain uses TRBV2 and TRBJ2-1, with D unclear. Germline CDR1 and CDR2: SNHLY and FYNNEI. Trimming took 7 bases from V and 4 from J, leaving 5 bases between them. The CDR3 is 11 amino acids.

This clone has a single count. V and J are TRBV7-2 and TRBJ1-5; possible D gene TRBD1, 5 bases. The CDR3 consists of 13 residues. From germline, CDR1 is SGHTA and CDR2 FQGNSA. V lost 5 bases and J lost 5, with 10 bases in between. The CDR3 bases are TGTGCCAGCAGCCTCGACAGAGATCAGCCCCAGCATTTT. It codes for CASSLDRDQPQHF.

The V and J genes are TRBV5-4 and TRBJ1-1; D not certain. CDR1 is SGHNT, CDR2 YYREEE, per germline (reference sequence). CDR3 length equals 15 residues. V lost 4 bases to trimming and J lost 4 bases, with 17 bases between them. In DNA form, the CDR3 reads TGTGCCAGCAGCCGGACGGGGTTCGACCTCACTGAAGCTTTCTTT. Amino acids: CASSRTGFDLTEAFF.

The genes are TRBV4-3 and TRBJ2-7; possible D gene TRBD2, 6 bases. The CDR3 contains 17 residues. The V end was cut by 0 bases, the J end by 0 bases, with 15 bases between. Germline V gene sequence: CDR1 LGHNA, CDR2 YSLEER. The CDR3, as DNA: TGCGCCAGCAGCCAAGATAGGAGCGGGTCCTTCTCCTACGAGCAGTACTTC. As protein: CASSQDRSGSFSYEQYF.

The CDR3 sequence: CATSETTGHYTYSNQPQHF. The CDR3, as DNA: TGTGCCACCAGTGAAACAACGGGACACTACACCTATAGCAATCAGCCCCAGCATTTT. The chain couples TRBV24-1 to TRBJ1-5; D is perhaps TRBD1 (6 bases). The CDR3 runs 19 residues. Germline V lookup: CDR1 KGHDR, CDR2 SFDVKD. Trimming stripped 4 bases from V and 0 bases from J, with 21 bases between.

The chain combines TRBV5-1 with TRBJ1-2, with D perhaps TRBD1 (5 bases). Trimming pared 4 bases from V and 0 bases from J, leaving 10 bases between. CDR3 length: 14 residues. CDR1 and CDR2 from the germline V gene are SGHRS and YFSETQ. This CDR3 reads CASSPPTANYGYTF. The CDR3 DNA is TGCGCCAGCAGCCCGCCGACAGCTAACTATGGCTACACCTTC. The entire variable domain, with the rest obtained from reference TRBV5-1 and TRBJ1-2, is as follows: KAGVTQTPRYLIKTRGQQVTLSCSPISGHRSVSWYQQTPGQGLQFLFEYFSETQRNKGNFPGRFSGRQFSNSRSEMNVSTLELGDSALYLCASSPPTANYGYTFGSGTRLTVV.